The clone carrying this T cell receptor (beta chain) appeared a single time. Its antigen is currently unknown. The data originate from a study of T cells in tuberculosis. Study observations and caveats: Smaller alpha distances in active tuberculosis partly reflected shorter CDR3-alpha lengths.

Documented time point: new active TB diagnosis, blood taken before or within 7 days of starting treatment. TCRdb's copy holds only in-frame clones and misses some; the assay was immunoSEQ multiplex PCR. The table has about 30,000 clones, 92% seen once. The TCR comes from an adult with tuberculosis. The material sequenced was PBMCs, taken at tuberculosis diagnosis.

Here the CDR3 reads CASDRSRTGGDQPQHF. CDR3 sequence (DNA): TGTGCTAGTGATCGATCGAGGACAGGGGGGGATCAGCCCCAGCATTTT. The chain employs TRBV12-5 and TRBJ1-5; 10 nucleotides line up with TRBD1. The trim removed 7 bases at V and 5 bases at J, leaving 11 bases unmatched. This CDR3 spans 16 amino acids. Germline-derived CDR1 and CDR2 are LGHNT and FRNRAP.